This entry lists 4 T cell receptor beta chains sequenced from one sample in a study of siplizumab effects on memory and regulatory T cells. The data were produced by immunoSEQ multiplex PCR, yet TCRdb's version contains in-frame clones alone and is incomplete. The sample shows more than 75,000 clones, approximately 96% of them seen only once. Sequenced input: naive CD4+ T cells sorted from blood. These receptors originate from a human donor in good health.

The chain is built from TRBV2 and TRBJ2-4; D gene uncertain. Germline-derived CDR1 and CDR2 are SNHLY and FYNNEI. Trimming took 1 base from V and 0 from J, leaving 4 bases between them. The CDR3 runs 14 residues. The CDR3 DNA sequence: TGTGCCAGCAGTGAAGTGGGAGCCAAAAACATTCAGTACTTC. Its translation is CASSEVGAKNIQYF.

A single count supports this clone. The rearrangement joins TRBV7-3 to TRBJ2-6; D perhaps matches TRBD2 (6 bases). In germline, CDR1 is SGHTA, CDR2 FQGTGA. The CDR3 is 15 residues long. The germline V and J ends were trimmed by 10 bases and 2 bases, with 15 bases remaining between them. CDR3 sequence reads: CATTGLFTGANVLTF. The CDR3 region has the DNA TGTGCCACAACCGGACTATTTACTGGGGCCAACGTCCTGACTTTC. The variable domain in full, with the rest retrieved from reference TRBV7-3 and TRBJ2-6, is GAGVSQTPSNKVTEKGKYVELRCDPISGHTALYWYRQSLGQGPEFLIYFQGTGAADDSGLPNDRFFAVRPEGSVSTLKIQRTERGDSAVYLCATTGLFTGANVLTFGAGSRLTVL.

The chain has TRBV6-6 and TRBJ1-4; the D gene is possibly TRBD1 (5 bases). The germline gives CDR1 MNHNY, CDR2 SVGAGI (reference sequence). V was shortened by 6 bases and J by 8 bases, with 19 bases between the two germline ends. The CDR3 extends over 15 amino acids. This CDR3 reads CASRRGASYEEKLFF. The CDR3 nucleotides read TGTGCCAGCAGAAGGGGCGCGTCGTATGAGGAAAAACTGTTTTTT.

This chain links TRBV11-2 with TRBJ2-3, with D perhaps TRBD2 (6 bases). V was shortened by 3 bases and J by 5 bases, with 12 bases between the two germline ends. Germline V gene lookup returns CDR1 SGHAT and CDR2 FQNNGV. The CDR3 is 14 residues long. Written as DNA, the CDR3 is TGTGCCAGCAGCTTCCGGCGGGGCCTAGATACGCAGTATTTT. Protein: CASSFRRGLDTQYF.